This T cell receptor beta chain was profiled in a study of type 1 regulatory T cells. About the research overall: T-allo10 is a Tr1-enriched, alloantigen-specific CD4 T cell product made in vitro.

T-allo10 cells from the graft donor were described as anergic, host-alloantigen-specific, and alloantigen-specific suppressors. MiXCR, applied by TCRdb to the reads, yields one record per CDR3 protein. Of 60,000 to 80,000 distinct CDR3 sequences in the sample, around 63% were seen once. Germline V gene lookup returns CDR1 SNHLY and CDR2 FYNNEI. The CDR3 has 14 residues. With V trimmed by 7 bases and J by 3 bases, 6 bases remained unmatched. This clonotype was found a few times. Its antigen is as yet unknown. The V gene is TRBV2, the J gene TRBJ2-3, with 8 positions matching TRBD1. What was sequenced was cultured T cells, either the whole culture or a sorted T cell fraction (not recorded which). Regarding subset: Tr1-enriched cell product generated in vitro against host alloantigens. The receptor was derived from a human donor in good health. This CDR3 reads CASNRDRNTDTQYF. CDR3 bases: TGTGCCAGCAACCGGGACAGGAATACAGATACGCAGTATTTT.